This T cell receptor beta chain was captured in a study of post-analysis software for immune sequencing data (dated by TCRdb to between 2014 and 2017). About the full investigation: Relapsing-remitting, secondary progressive and progressive-relapsing multiple sclerosis were recorded as disease courses, and subtype annotation was lacking for some patients. The patient repertoires were set against 10 or so previously published healthy control repertoires from donors whose ages ranged from about 6 to 27 years. A subset of samples was prepared in parallel using single-end sample barcoding, then pooled and co-amplified after Illumina adapter ligation.

The method behind the library was PCR. Data came from an Illumina HiSeq 2500. To reduce PCR and sequencing biases, unique molecular identifiers were incorporated into the TCR beta cDNA libraries. Per 1 to 10 million input T cells, approximately 500,000 cDNA molecules were obtained, such that each molecule approximated one T cell. The patient libraries were prepared and sequenced with the same protocol used for the earlier healthy control dataset. Samples belonging to the same batch were prepared together, multiplexed and sequenced on a shared HiSeq lane. The authors processed their data as follows. Raw barcoded reads were processed with MIGEC, discarding single-read molecular identifier groups before consensus assembly and CDR3 extraction. VDJtools was used for post-analysis of the clonotype tables, with diversity normalized by down-sampling every dataset to the smallest sample size. Repertoire overlap clustering matched CDR3 amino acid but not nucleotide sequences to correct batch-related cross-sample contamination. In TCRdb, the public reads were trimmed at Q25 with fastp and aligned with MiXCR, with productive beta chains retained. Every CDR3 protein is listed once, alongside the most common genes and DNA of its rows. TCRdb assigned the V and J calls; the authors' analysis was not used. Counted in this sample were roughly 670,000 distinct CDR3 sequences; approximately 60% of them appeared once. The ten biggest clones cover 10% to 12% of the sample.

With regard to this clonotype: The antigen it binds to is not known. Base quality data are lacking; no much larger clone is found one base away.

Study-level results and caveats: Significantly higher frequencies in patients than in controls were found for five TRBV segments, including TRBV5-6, TRBV5-1 and TRBV20-1. Compared with controls, multiple sclerosis patients had significantly lower normalized Chao1 diversity, a finding suggesting substantial peripheral T-cell clonal expansion. The multiple sclerosis patient group was slightly younger than the control group. Strong co-clustering of samples prepared in the same batch was shown by direct clustering with F measure, prompting a batch-effect correction.

The junction shows trimming of 4 bases on V and 7 bases on J, and the gene matches do not reach 8 bases of it. CDR1 and CDR2 (LGHNA, YSLEER) derive from the germline V gene. Including the terminal cysteine and phenylalanine, the CDR3 comprises 16 residues. The entry retains the CDR3 DNA only, 48 bases that are in frame from base 1. TCR beta repertoires were profiled from peripheral blood of roughly 13 young patients with multiple sclerosis to demonstrate the VDJtools post-analysis software. The multiple sclerosis patients were children and adolescents ranging in age from roughly 6 to 15 years. This TCR was recovered from a girl aged 2 to 10 with multiple sclerosis. This chain is built from TRBV4-3 and TRBJ2-2; TRBD2 agrees with 11 junctional bases. The sample consisted of blood. The nucleotide sequence is given as TGCGCCAGCAGCCGGCTTCTAGCGGGGGGAGTCGGGGAGCTGTTTTTT. Translated, it gives CASSRLLAGGVGELFF.